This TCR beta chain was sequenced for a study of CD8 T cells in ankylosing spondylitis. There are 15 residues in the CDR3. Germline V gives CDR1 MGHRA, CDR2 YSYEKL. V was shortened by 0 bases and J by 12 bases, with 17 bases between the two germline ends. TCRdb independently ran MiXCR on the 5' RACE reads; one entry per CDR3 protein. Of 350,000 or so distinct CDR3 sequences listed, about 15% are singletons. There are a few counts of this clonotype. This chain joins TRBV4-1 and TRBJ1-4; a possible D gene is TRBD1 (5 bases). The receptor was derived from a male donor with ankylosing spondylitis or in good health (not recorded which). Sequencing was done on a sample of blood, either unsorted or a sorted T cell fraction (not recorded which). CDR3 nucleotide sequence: TGCGCCAGCAGCCAAGAAGGGGCAGTATCGGCAGAACTGTTTTTT. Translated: CASSQEGAVSAELFF.